This T cell receptor beta chain came from a study of T-cell memory formation after mild COVID-19. Each CDR3 protein gets one entry after TCRdb re-called the 5' RACE reads with MiXCR. The sample lists hundreds of thousands of distinct CDR3 sequences; about 17% were seen once. Germline CDR1 reads DFQATT; CDR2 reads SNEGSKA (reference sequence). V dropped 7 bases and J dropped 2 bases, with 19 bases sitting between them. This CDR3 contains 15 residues. V gene TRBV20-1 combines with J gene TRBJ2-3; a possible D gene is TRBD2 (7 bases). This receptor was obtained from a man younger than 35 who had mild COVID-19 (a few samples of this study predate the infection). Cell type and time point are not known. Sequenced material: PBMCs or a T cell subset sorted from them (not recorded which). CDR3 region: CSDRPEGDYTDTQYF. The CDR3 bases are TGCAGTGACCGACCGGAGGGGGACTACACAGATACGCAGTATTTT.